This paragraph reports one T cell receptor (beta chain). V was trimmed by 5 bases and J by 3 bases, leaving 25 bases between them. Germline loops: CDR1 SGHAT, CDR2 FQDESV (reference sequence). The length of the CDR3 is 18 residues. These data originate in a study of identical twins. In TCRdb, the 5' RACE reads were re-called with MiXCR into one record per CDR3 protein. The sample has roughly 540,000 distinct CDR3 sequences, around 20% seen once. The same sample was also studied in work on T cells expressing NK-cell markers.

The sequence derives from a woman between 18 and 29 years old in good health. The V call is TRBV11-1, the J call TRBJ1-2; D might be TRBD1 (6 bases). What was sequenced was CD4+ T cells sorted from blood. CDR3 nucleotide sequence: TGTGCCAGCAGCCGCGGCGGTACAGGGACTAGGATTTACTATGGCTACACCTTC. Translation: CASSRGGTGTRIYYGYTF.